This T cell receptor beta chain is drawn from a study of CD8 T cells in ankylosing spondylitis. With 6 bases clipped from V and 5 bases from J, the junction kept 14 bases outside the gene matches. Germline V gene lookup returns CDR1 DFQATT and CDR2 SNEGSKA (reference sequence). The CDR3 loop spans 16 amino acids. TCRdb processed the 5' RACE reads anew with MiXCR; each CDR3 protein has one entry. The table shows hundreds of thousands of distinct CDR3 sequences, with 20% occurring only once. This clonotype has only one observation. Sequencing was done on a sample of blood, either unsorted or a sorted T cell fraction (not recorded which). The V and J genes are TRBV20-1 and TRBJ2-5; 11 nucleotides match TRBD2. This TCR was recovered from a male donor with ankylosing spondylitis or in good health (not recorded which). CDR3 sequence reads: CSAIQASGGLRETQYF. Written as DNA, the CDR3 is TGCAGTGCAATACAGGCTAGCGGGGGGCTGAGGGAGACCCAGTACTTC.